A selection of T cell receptor beta chains follows, all from one sample in a study of shared clonotypes between healthy human individuals. The data were produced by immunoSEQ multiplex PCR, yet TCRdb's version contains in-frame clones alone and is incomplete. The table has roughly 600,000 clones, roughly 98% seen once. Sequencing was carried out using naive CD8+ T cells sorted from blood. Receptors originate from a man aged 30 to 45 in good health. Both conserved end residues are part of each CDR3. D genes are given only for firm matches. Clone size is stated in some rows and not others, as once, few, many or a class when expanded.

V	length	J	D	size	DNA	CDR3
TRBV27	13	TRBJ2-7	TRBD2	NA	TGTGCCAGTTCCATAGCGGGGTCCTACGAGCAGTACTTC	CASSIAGSYEQYF
TRBV5-1	15	TRBJ2-5	TRBD1	NA	TGCGCCAGCAGCTTGAAGTGGGACAGGGAAGAGACCCAGTACTTC	CASSLKWDREETQYF
TRBV28	12	TRBJ2-7	NA	NA	TGTGCCAGCAGTTTCCAGGACTACGAGCAGTACTTC	CASSFQDYEQYF
TRBV4-2	15	TRBJ2-3	NA	NA	TGTGCCAGCAGCCCCCTGCAGCGAAGCACAGATACGCAGTATTTT	CASSPLQRSTDTQYF
TRBV5-1	13	TRBJ1-5	NA	NA	TGCGCCAGCAGCTTGGGAAGCAATCAGCCCCAGCATTTT	CASSLGSNQPQHF
TRBV30	22	TRBJ2-3	NA	NA	TGTGCCTGGAAGGGTTGGCAGGGCGAAGGGACGGACCAGCTTTTTTTCACAGATACGCAGTATTTT	CAWKGWQGEGTDQLFFTDTQYF
TRBV7-9	13	TRBJ2-7	NA	NA	TGTGCCAGCAGCCCCACAGGGTCATGGGAGCAGTACTTC	CASSPTGSWEQYF
TRBV7-6	14	TRBJ1-1	NA	once	TGTGCCAGCAGCTCTTCTTCAGGAAACACTGAAGCTTTCTTT	CASSSSSGNTEAFF
TRBV7-8	15	TRBJ2-1	NA	NA	TGTGCCAGCAGCCCAGAGTGGAAGGGCTACAATGAGCAGTTCTTC	CASSPEWKGYNEQFF
TRBV7-2	17	TRBJ2-1	NA	NA	TGTGCCAGCAGCTTCCCGTCCGGCGGTAGCTCCTACAATGAGCAGTTCTTC	CASSFPSGGSSYNEQFF
TRBV2	14	TRBJ2-1	NA	once	TGTGCCAGCAGTAACCGGGCTACCTACAATGAGCAGTTCTTC	CASSNRATYNEQFF
TRBV11-2	16	TRBJ2-1	NA	NA	TGTGCCAGCAGCTTATTAGGGGGGGTGTCCTACAATGAGCAGTTCTTC	CASSLLGGVSYNEQFF
TRBV7-9	11	TRBJ2-7	NA	NA	TGTGCCAGCAGCCCCGGAAACGAGCAGTACTTC	CASSPGNEQYF
TRBV5-8	11	TRBJ1-4	NA	NA	TGTGCCAGCAGCTTTCCGGGGGGACTGTTTTTT	CASSFPGGLFF